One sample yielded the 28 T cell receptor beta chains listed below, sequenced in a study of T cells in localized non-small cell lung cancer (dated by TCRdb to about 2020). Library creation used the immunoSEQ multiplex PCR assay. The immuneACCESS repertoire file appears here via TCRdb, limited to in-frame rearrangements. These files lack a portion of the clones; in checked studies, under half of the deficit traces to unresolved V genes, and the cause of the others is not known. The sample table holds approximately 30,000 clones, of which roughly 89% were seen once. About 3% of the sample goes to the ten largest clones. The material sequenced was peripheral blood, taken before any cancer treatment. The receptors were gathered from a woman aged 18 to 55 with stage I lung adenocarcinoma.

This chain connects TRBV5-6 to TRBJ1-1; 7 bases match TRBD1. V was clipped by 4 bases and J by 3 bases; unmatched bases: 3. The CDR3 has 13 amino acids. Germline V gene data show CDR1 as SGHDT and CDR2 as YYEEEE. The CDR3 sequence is CASSPRGHTEAFF. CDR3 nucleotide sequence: TGTGCCAGCAGCCCGAGGGGGCACACTGAAGCTTTCTTT.

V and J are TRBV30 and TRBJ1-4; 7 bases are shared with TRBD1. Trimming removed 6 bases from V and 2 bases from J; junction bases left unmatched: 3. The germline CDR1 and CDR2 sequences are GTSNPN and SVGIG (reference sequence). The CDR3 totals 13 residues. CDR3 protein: CACQGETNEKLFF. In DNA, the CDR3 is TGTGCCTGTCAGGGGGAGACTAATGAAAAACTGTTTTTT.

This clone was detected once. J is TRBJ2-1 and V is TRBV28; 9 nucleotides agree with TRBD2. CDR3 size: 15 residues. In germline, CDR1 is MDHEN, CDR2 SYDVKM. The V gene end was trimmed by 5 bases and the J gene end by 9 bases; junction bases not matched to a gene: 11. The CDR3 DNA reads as TGTGCCAGCAGTCCCTTAAGGGCGGGAGGGGTTGAGCAGTTCTTC. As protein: CASSPLRAGGVEQFF.

CDR3 residues: CASSLTGAHGDTEAFF. For the CDR3, the DNA is TGTGCCAGCAGCCTTACAGGGGCCCATGGGGACACTGAAGCTTTCTTT. The chain joins TRBV14 to TRBJ1-1; 7 nucleotides match TRBD1. The CDR3 is made up of 16 amino acids. Looked up from germline, CDR1 is SGHDN and CDR2 is FVKESK. V dropped 4 bases and J dropped 3; count of bases not matched to a gene: 11.

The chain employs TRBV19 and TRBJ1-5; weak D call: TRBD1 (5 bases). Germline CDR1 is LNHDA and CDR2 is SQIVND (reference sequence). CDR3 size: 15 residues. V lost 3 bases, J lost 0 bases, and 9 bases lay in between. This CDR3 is CASSIWGNSNQPQHF. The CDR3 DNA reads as TGTGCCAGTAGTATTTGGGGGAATAGCAATCAGCCCCAGCATTTT.

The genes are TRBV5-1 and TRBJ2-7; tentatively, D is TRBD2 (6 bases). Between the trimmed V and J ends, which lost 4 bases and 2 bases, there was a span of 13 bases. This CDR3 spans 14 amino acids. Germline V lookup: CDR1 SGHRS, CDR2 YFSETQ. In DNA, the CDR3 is TGCGCCAGCAGCCTGGGACTGCTGACCTACGAGCAGTACTTC. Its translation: CASSLGLLTYEQYF. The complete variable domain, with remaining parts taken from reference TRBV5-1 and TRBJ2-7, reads KAGVTQTPRYLIKTRGQQVTLSCSPISGHRSVSWYQQTPGQGLQFLFEYFSETQRNKGNFPGRFSGRQFSNSRSEMNVSTLELGDSALYLCASSLGLLTYEQYFGPGTRLTVT.

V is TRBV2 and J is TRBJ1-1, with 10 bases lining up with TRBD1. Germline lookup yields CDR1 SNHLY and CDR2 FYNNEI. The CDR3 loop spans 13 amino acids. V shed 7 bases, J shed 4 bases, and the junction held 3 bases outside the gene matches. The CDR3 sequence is CASTGTGVTEAFF. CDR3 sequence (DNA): TGTGCCAGCACCGGGACAGGGGTCACTGAAGCTTTCTTT.

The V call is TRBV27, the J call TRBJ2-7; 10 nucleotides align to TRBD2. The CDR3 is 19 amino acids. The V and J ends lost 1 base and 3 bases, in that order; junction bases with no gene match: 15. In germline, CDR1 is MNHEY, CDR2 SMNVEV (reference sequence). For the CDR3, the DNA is TGTGCCAGCAGTTTATATCCTAGCGGGAGTATAGGCATCGACTACGAGCAGTACTTC. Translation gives CASSLYPSGSIGIDYEQYF.

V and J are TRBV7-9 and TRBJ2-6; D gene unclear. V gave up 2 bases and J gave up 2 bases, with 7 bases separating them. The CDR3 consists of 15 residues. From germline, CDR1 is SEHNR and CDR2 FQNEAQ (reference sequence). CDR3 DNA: TGTGCCAGCAGCTTAAGCCGTGCTGGGGCCAACGTCCTGACTTTC. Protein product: CASSLSRAGANVLTF.

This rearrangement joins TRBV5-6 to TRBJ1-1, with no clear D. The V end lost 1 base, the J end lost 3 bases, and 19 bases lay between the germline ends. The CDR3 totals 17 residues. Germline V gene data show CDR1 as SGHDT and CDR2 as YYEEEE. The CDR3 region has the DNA TGTGCCAGCAGCTTGTGGCCAGAGGGAGACAACGACACTGAAGCTTTCTTT. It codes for CASSLWPEGDNDTEAFF.

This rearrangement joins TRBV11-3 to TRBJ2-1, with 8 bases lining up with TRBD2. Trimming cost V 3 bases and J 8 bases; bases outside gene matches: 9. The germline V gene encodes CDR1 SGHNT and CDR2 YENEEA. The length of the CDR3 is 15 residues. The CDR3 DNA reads TGTGCCAGCAGCTTCCCCCCGGGAGGGCCTTATGAGCAGTTCTTC. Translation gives CASSFPPGGPYEQFF.

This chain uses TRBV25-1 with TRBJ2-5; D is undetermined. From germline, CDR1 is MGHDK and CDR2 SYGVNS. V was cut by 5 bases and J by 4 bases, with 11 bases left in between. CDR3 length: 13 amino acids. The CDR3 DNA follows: TGTGCCAGCAGTTACGACCAGCTAGAGACCCAGTACTTC. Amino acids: CASSYDQLETQYF. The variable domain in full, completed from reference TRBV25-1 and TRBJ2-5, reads EADIYQTPRYLVIGTGKKITLECSQTMGHDKMYWYQQDPGMELHLIHYSYGVNSTEKGDLSSESTVSRIRTEHFPLTLESARPSHTSQYLCASSYDQLETQYFGPGTRLLVL.

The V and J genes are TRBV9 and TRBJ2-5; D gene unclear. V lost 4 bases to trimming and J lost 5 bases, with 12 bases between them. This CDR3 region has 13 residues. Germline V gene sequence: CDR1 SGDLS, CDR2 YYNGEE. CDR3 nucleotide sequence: TGTGCCAGCAGCCCTGGGATAGGGGAGACCCAGTACTTC. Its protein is CASSPGIGETQYF. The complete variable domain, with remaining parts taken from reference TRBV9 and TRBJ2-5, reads DSGVTQTPKHLITATGQRVTLRCSPRSGDLSVYWYQQSLDQGLQFLIQYYNGEERAKGNILERFSAQQFPDLHSELNLSSLELGDSALYFCASSPGIGETQYFGPGTRLLVL.

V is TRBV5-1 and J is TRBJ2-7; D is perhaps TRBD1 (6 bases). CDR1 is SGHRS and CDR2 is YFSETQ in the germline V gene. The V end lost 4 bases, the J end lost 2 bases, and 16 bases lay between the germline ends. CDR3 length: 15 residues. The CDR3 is CASSKGWSGAYEQYF. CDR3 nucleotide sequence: TGCGCCAGCAGCAAGGGTTGGTCAGGGGCCTACGAGCAGTACTTC.

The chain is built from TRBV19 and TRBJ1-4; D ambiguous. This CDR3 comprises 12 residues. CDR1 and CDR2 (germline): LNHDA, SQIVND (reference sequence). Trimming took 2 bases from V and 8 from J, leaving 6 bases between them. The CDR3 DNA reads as TGTGCCAGTAGTATATTGAGCGAAAAACTGTTTTTT. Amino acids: CASSILSEKLFF.

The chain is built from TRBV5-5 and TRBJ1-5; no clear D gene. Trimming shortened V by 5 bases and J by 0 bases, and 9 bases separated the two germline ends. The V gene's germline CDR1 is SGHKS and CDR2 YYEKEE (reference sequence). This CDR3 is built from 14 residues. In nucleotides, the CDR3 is TGTGCCAGCAGACCCAGCGATAGCAATCAGCCCCAGCATTTT. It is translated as CASRPSDSNQPQHF. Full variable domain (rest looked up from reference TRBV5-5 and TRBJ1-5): DAGVTQSPTHLIKTRGQQVTLRCSPISGHKSVSWYQQVLGQGPQFIFQYYEKEERGRGNFPDRFSARQFPNYSSELNVNALLLGDSALYLCASRPSDSNQPQHFGDGTRLSIL.

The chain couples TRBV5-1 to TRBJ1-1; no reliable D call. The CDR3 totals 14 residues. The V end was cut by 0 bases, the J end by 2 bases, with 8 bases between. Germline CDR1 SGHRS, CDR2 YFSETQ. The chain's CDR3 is CASSLAVGNTEAFF. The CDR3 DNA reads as TGCGCCAGCAGCTTGGCCGTTGGAAACACTGAAGCTTTCTTT.

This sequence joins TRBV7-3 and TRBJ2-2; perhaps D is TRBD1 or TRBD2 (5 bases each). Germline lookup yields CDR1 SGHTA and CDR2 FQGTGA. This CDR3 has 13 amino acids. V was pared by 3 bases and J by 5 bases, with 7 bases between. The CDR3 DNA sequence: TGTGCCAGCAGCTTCAGGGAGACCGGGGAGCTGTTTTTT. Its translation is CASSFRETGELFF.

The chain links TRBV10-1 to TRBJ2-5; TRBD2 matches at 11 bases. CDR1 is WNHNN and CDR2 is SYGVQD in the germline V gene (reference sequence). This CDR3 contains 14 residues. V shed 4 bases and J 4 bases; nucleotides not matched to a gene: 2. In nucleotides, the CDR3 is TGCGCCAGCAGTGCCGGGACTAGCGGAGAGACCCAGTACTTC. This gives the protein CASSAGTSGETQYF.

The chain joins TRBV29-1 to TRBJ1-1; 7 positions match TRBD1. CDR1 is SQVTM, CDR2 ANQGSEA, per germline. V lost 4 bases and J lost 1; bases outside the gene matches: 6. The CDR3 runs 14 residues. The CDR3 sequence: CSVAHRGKNTEAFF. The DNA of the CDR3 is TGCAGCGTTGCCCACAGGGGTAAGAACACTGAAGCTTTCTTT.

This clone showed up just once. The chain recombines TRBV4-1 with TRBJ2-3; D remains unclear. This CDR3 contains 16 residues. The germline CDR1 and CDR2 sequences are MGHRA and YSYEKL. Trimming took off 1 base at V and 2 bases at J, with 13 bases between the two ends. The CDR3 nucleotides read TGCGCCAGCAGCCAAGGGTATAAGGGTACCACAGATACGCAGTATTTT. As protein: CASSQGYKGTTDTQYF.

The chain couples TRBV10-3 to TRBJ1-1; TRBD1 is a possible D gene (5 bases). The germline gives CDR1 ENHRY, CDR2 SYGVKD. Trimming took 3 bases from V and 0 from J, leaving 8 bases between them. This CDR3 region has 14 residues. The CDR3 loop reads CAISDSGLNTEAFF. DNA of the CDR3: TGTGCCATCAGTGACTCAGGGCTGAACACTGAAGCTTTCTTT.

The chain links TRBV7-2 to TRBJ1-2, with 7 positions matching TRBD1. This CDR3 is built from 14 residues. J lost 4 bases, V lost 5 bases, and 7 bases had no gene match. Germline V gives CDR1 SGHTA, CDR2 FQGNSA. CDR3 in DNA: TGTGCCAGCAGCCTTCAACAGGGGTCCTATGGCTACACCTTC. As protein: CASSLQQGSYGYTF.

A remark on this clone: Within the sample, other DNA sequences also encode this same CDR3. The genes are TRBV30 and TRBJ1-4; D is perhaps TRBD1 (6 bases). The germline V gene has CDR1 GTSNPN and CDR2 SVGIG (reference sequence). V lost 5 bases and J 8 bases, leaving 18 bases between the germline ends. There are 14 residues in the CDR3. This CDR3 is CAWARGGAGEKLFF. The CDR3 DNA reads TGTGCCTGGGCGCGAGGGGGGGCGGGAGAAAAACTGTTTTTT.

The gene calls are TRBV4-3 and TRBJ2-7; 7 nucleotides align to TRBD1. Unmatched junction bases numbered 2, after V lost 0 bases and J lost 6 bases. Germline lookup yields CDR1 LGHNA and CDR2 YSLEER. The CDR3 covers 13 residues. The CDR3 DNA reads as TGCGCCAGCAGCCAAGACAGGGGGACCGAGCAGTACTTC. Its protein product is CASSQDRGTEQYF.

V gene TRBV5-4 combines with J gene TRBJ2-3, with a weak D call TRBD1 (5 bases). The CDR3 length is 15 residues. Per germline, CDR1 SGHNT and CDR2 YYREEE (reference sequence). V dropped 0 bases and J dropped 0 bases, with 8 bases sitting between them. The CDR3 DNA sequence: TGTGCCAGCAGCTTGGGACAGACTAGCACAGATACGCAGTATTTT. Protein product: CASSLGQTSTDTQYF.

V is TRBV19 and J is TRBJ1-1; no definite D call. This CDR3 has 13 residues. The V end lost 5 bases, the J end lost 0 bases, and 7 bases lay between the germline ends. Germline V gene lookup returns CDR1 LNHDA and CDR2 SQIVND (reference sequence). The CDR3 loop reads CASSFLMNTEAFF. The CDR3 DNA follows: TGTGCCAGTAGTTTTCTAATGAACACTGAAGCTTTCTTT.

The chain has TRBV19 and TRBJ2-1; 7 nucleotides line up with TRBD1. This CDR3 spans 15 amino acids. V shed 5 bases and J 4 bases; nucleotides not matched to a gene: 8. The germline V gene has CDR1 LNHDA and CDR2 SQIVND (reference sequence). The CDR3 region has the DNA TGTGCCAGTAGTCTAGGGACAGAACCTTACAATGAGCAGTTCTTC. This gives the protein CASSLGTEPYNEQFF.